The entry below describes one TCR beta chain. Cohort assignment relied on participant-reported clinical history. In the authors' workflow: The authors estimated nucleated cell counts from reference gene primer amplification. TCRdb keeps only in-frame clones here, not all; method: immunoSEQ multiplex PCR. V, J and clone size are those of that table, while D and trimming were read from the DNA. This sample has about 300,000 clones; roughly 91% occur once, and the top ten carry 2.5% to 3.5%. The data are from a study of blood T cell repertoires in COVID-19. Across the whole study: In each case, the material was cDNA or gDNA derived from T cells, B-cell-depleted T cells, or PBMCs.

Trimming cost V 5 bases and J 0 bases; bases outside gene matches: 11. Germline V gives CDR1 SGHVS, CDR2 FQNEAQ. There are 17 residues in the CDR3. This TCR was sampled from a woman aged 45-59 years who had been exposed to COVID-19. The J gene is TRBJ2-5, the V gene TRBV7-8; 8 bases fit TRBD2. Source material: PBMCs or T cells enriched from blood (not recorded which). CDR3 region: CASSPMWERGYQETQYF. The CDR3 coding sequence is TGTGCCAGCAGCCCGATGTGGGAGCGGGGGTACCAAGAGACCCAGTACTTC.